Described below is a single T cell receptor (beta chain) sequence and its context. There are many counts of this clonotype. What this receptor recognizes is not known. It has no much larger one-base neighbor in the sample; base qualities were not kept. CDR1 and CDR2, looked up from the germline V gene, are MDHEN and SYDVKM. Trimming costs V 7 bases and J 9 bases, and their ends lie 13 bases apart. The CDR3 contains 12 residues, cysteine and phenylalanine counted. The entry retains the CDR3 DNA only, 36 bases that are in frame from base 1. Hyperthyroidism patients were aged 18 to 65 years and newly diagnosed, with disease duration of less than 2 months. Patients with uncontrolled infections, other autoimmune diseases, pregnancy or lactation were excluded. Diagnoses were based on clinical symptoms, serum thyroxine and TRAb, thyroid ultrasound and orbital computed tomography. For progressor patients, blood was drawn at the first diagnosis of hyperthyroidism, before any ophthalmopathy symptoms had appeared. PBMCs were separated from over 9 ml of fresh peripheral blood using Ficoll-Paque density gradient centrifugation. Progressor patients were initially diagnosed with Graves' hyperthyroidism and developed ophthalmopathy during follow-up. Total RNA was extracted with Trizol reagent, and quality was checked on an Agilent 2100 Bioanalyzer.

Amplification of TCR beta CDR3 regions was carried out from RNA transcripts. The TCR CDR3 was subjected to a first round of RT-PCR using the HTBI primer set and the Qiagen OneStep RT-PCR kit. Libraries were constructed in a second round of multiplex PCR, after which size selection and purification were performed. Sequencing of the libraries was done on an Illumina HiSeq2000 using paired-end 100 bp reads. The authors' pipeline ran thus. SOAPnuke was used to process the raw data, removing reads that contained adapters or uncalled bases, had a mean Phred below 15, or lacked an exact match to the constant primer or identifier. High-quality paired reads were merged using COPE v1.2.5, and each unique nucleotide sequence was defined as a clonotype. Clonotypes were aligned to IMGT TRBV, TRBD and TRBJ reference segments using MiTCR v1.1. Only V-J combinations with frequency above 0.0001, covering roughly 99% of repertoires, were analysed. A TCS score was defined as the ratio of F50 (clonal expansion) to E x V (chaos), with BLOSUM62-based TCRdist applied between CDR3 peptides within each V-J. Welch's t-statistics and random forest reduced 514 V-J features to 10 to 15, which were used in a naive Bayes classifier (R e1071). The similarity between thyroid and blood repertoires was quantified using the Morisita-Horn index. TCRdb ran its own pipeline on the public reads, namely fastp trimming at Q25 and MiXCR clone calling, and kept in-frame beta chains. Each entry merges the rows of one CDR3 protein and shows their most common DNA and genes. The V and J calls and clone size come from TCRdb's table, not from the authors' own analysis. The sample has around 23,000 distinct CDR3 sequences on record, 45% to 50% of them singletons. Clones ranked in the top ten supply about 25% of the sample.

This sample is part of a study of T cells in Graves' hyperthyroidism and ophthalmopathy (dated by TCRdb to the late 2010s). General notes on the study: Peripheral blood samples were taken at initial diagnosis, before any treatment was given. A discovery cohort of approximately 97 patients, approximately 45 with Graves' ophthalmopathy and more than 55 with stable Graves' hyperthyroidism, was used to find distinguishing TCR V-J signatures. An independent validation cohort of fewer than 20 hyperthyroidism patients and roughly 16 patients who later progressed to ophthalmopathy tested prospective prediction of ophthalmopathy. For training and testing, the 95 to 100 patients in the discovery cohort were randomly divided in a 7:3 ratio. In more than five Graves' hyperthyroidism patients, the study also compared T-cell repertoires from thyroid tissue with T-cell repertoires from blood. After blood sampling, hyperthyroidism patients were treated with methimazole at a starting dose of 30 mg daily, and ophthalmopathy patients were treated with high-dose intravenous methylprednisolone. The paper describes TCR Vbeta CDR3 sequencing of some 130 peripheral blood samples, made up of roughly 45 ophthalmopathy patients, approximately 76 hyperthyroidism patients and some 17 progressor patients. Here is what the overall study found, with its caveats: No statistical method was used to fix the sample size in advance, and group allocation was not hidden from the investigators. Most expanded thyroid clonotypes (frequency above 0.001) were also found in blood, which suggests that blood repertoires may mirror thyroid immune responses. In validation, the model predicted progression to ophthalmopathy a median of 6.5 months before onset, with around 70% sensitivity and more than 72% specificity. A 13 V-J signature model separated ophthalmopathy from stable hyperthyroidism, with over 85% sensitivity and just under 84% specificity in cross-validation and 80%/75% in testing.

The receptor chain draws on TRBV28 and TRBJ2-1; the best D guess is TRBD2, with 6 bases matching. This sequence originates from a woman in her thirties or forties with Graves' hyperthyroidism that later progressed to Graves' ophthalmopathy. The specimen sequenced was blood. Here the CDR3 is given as CASTLAGREQFF. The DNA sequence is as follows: TGTGCCAGCACCCTGGCGGGGCGTGAGCAGTTCTTC.